This T cell receptor (beta chain) is from a study of cytomegalovirus exposure and HLA in healthy donors. The PCR was carried out with 60 Vbeta primers and 13 Jbeta primers. The table came from immunoSEQ multiplex PCR; TCRdb's copy has only in-frame clones and leaves some out. There are about 120,000 clones in the sample; 55% to 75% occur only once, and 3% to 4.5% lies in the top ten. Germline V CDR1 and CDR2: MDHEN, SYDVKM. The CDR3 length is 15 residues. This clone was detected a few times. The junction departs from the called germline gene at one end, perhaps through a read error. This clonotype originated in a man aged 30 to 39 in good health and CMV-seronegative. The chain recombines TRBV28 with TRBJ1-2, with 10 positions matching TRBD1. Sequencing was done on a sample of PBMCs. The CDR3 bases are TGTGCCAGCCGTTTGTTGGGACAGGGGATCGGAGGCTACACCTTC. This translates into CASRLLGQGIGGYTF.